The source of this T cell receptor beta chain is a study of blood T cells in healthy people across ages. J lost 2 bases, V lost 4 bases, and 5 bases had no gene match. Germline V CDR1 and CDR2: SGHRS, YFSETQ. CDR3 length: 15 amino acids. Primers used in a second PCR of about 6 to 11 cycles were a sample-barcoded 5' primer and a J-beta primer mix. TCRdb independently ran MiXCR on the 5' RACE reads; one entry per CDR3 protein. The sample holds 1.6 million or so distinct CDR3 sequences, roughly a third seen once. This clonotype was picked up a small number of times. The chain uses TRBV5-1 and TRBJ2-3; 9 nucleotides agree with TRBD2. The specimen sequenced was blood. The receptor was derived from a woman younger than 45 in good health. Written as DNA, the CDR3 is TGCGCCAGCAGCCCCCTAGCGGGGCCCACAGATACGCAGTATTTT. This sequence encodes CASSPLAGPTDTQYF.